Each of the 8 T cell receptor beta chains below was sequenced from the same sample in a study of cytomegalovirus exposure and HLA in healthy donors. PCR used 60 Vbeta primers and 13 Jbeta primers. Sequencing used immunoSEQ multiplex PCR; TCRdb keeps in-frame clones, though not all of them. The sample lists about 140,000 clones, just under 85% occurring once. Input material: PBMCs. These receptors came from a woman between 55 and 75 years old in good health and CMV-seropositive.

The V gene is TRBV27, the J gene TRBJ1-1; TRBD1 aligns across 7 bases. The V gene's germline CDR1 is MNHEY and CDR2 SMNVEV (reference sequence). V dropped 6 bases and J dropped 3; count of bases not matched to a gene: 4. CDR3 length: 13 residues. In nucleotides, the CDR3 is TGTGCCAGCAGCCAAAGGGGGCACACTGAAGCTTTCTTT. Protein: CASSQRGHTEAFF.

This sequence joins TRBV19 and TRBJ2-6; D gene uncertain. V lost 3 bases and J 0 bases, leaving 18 bases between the germline ends. CDR3 length: 19 amino acids. Germline CDR1 and CDR2: LNHDA and SQIVND (reference sequence). The DNA of the CDR3 is TGTGCCAGTAGTATTTTGGTGGAACAGTTGAACTCTGGGGCCAACGTCCTGACTTTC. Translation: CASSILVEQLNSGANVLTF.

This chain uses TRBV6-6 with TRBJ2-5; D remains unclear. The J call may not be correct, given that the DNA end is closer to TRBJ2-7. The V gene's germline CDR1 is MNHNY and CDR2 SVGAGI (reference sequence). This CDR3 has 13 amino acids. The CDR3 DNA reads as TGTGCCAGCAAAGACCGCAGCGATTACGAGCAGTACTTC. Amino acids: CASKDRSDYEQYF.

CDR3 in amino acids: CASPPGTGDLNTEAFF. CDR3 sequence (DNA): TGTGCCAGCCCCCCCGGGACAGGGGATTTGAACACTGAAGCTTTCTTT. The chain has TRBV2 and TRBJ1-1; 10 nucleotides match TRBD1. The germline gives CDR1 SNHLY, CDR2 FYNNEI. The CDR3 sequence is 16 residues long. J gave up 0 bases and V 8 bases, and 9 bases lay outside the gene matches.

In its sample, this clone was seen a few times. The V and J genes are TRBV2 and TRBJ2-3, with 10 positions matching TRBD2. The CDR3 contains 15 residues. Germline trimming cut 5 bases from V and 0 bases from J; bases unmatched to any gene: 2. From germline, CDR1 is SNHLY and CDR2 FYNNEI. CDR3 coding DNA: TGTGCCAGCAGTACTAGCGGGACTAGCACAGATACGCAGTATTTT. This encodes CASSTSGTSTDTQYF.

This sequence joins TRBV6-5 and TRBJ1-1; 7 bases fit TRBD1. Germline V gene lookup returns CDR1 MNHEY and CDR2 SVGAGI. The CDR3 contains 12 residues. The trim removed 5 bases at V and 7 bases at J, leaving 4 bases unmatched. CDR3 protein: CASSDRENEAFF. CDR3 DNA: TGTGCCAGCAGTGACAGGGAAAATGAAGCTTTCTTT.

J is TRBJ1-5 and V is TRBV25-1, with D perhaps TRBD1 (5 bases). The germline V gene encodes CDR1 MGHDK and CDR2 SYGVNS. Between the trimmed V and J ends, which lost 3 bases and 7 bases, there was a span of 13 bases. The CDR3 has 14 residues. CDR3 loop: CASSDFRVEQPQHF. The CDR3 DNA sequence: TGTGCCAGCAGTGACTTCAGGGTTGAACAGCCCCAGCATTTT.

The V call is TRBV10-3, the J call TRBJ1-1, with D possibly TRBD1 on 5 matching bases. The CDR3 sequence is 16 residues long. V lost 6 bases, J lost 5 bases, and 22 bases lay in between. The V gene's germline CDR1 is ENHRY and CDR2 SYGVKD. Here the CDR3 reads CAISGGGSSTGTEAFF. The CDR3 DNA sequence: TGTGCCATCAGCGGCGGGGGGTCCTCAACGGGTACTGAAGCTTTCTTT.